The present TCR beta chain was sequenced within a study of T cells in Graves' hyperthyroidism and ophthalmopathy. There are many counts of this clonotype. The CDR3 regions of TCR beta were amplified from RNA transcripts. An initial round of RT-PCR targeting the TCR CDR3 relied on the HTBI primer set. One entry per CDR3 protein results from TCRdb running MiXCR on the multiplex PCR reads. This sample carries about 620,000 distinct CDR3 sequences, about a sixth of them seen once, and the ten largest clones take around 4%. Uncontrolled infection, other autoimmune disease, pregnancy or lactation led to exclusion. CDR1 is DFQATT and CDR2 is SNEGSKA in the germline V gene (reference sequence). The CDR3 is 14 residues long. V shed 5 bases and J 11 bases; nucleotides not matched to a gene: 6.

This sequence joins TRBV20-1 and TRBJ2-1; 16 bases match TRBD2. The sequencing sample was made of blood. The source is a woman aged 30 to 39 with Graves' hyperthyroidism. CDR3 loop: CSAYPGLAGGQQFF. The CDR3 DNA reads as TGCAGTGCTTACCCGGGACTAGCGGGAGGGCAGCAGTTCTTC.